Detailed here is one T cell receptor beta chain. The sample comes from a study of neoadjuvant anti-PD-1 for oral cavity cancer. The table came from immunoSEQ multiplex PCR; TCRdb's copy has only in-frame clones and leaves some out. This sample yields 55,000 to 80,000 clones, of which about 83% are seen a single time; 3% to 3.5% belongs to the top ten. V was shortened by 1 base and J by 6 bases, with 7 bases between the two germline ends. In germline, CDR1 is LNHDA, CDR2 SQIVND (reference sequence). CDR3 size: 13 residues. This chain links TRBV19 with TRBJ2-1; unclear D gene. This sequence was found in a person aged 35-79 years with oral cavity squamous cell carcinoma. The starting material was PBMCs, obtained before nivolumab (anti-PD-1) treatment. The CDR3 here is CASSIVRLNEQFF. The CDR3 bases are TGTGCCAGTAGTATAGTGCGGCTCAATGAGCAGTTCTTC.